This passage covers 22 T cell receptor beta chains from one sample sequenced in a study of sequential checkpoint blockade in melanoma. Assay used: immunoSEQ multiplex PCR; TCRdb lists only in-frame clones, some missing. The data contain 2,500 to 3,500 clones, about 24% of them singletons. This sample's treatment: randomized to nivolumab then ipilimumab (arm A) or the reverse (arm B). Sequencing used tumor tissue (inferred from file names), obtained from a patient given nivolumab and ipilimumab in sequence. These receptors were collected from a human donor with melanoma.

In its sample, this clone was seen once. This rearrangement joins TRBV19 to TRBJ1-5, with D perhaps TRBD1 (6 bases). This CDR3 region has 16 residues. Trimming left V 3 bases short and J 5 bases short, with 17 bases between. CDR1 is LNHDA and CDR2 is SQIVND in the germline V gene (reference sequence). CDR3 loop: CASSMGGAEPHQPQHF. The CDR3 DNA reads TGTGCCAGTAGTATGGGGGGGGCTGAGCCCCATCAGCCCCAGCATTTT.

The rearrangement links TRBV5-1 to TRBJ1-1, with TRBD1 matching 7 bases. CDR3 size: 14 residues. Per the germline V gene, CDR1 is SGHRS and CDR2 is YFSETQ. The V gene end was trimmed by 3 bases and the J gene end by 2 bases; junction bases not matched to a gene: 4. CDR3 in amino acids: CASSWDSLNTEAFF. The CDR3 nucleotides are TGCGCCAGCAGCTGGGACAGTTTAAACACTGAAGCTTTCTTT.

Within the sample, this clone is medium-sized. The V gene is TRBV6-8, the J gene TRBJ2-3, with no clear D. The V end lost 6 bases, the J end lost 2 bases, and 9 bases lay between the germline ends. The CDR3 sequence is 13 residues long. Germline V lookup: CDR1 MNHGY, CDR2 SAAAGT. DNA for the CDR3: TGTGCCAGCAGCCTCGGTTACACAGATACGCAGTATTTT. Translated, it gives CASSLGYTDTQYF.

This clone rates as large (0.1 to 1%). As DNA, the CDR3 is TGTGCCTGCCATGGGACAGATGAAAAACTGTTTTTT. This sequence encodes CACHGTDEKLFF. The chain couples TRBV30 to TRBJ1-4; 7 bases fit TRBD1. The length of the CDR3 is 12 residues. J gave up 6 bases and V 6 bases, and 4 bases lay outside the gene matches. Germline V lookup: CDR1 GTSNPN, CDR2 SVGIG (reference sequence).

This clone appeared many times. The chain carries TRBV11-3 and TRBJ2-5; a possible D gene is TRBD2 (5 bases). Germline V gene data show CDR1 as SGHNT and CDR2 as YENEEA. This CDR3 region has 16 residues. Trimming pared 5 bases from V and 2 bases from J, leaving 18 bases between. CDR3 loop: CASSPGWSLYQETQYF. CDR3 nucleotide sequence: TGTGCCAGCAGCCCGGGGTGGAGCTTATATCAAGAGACCCAGTACTTC.

For the CDR3, the DNA is TGCGCCAGCAGCTTGGGGCAGGGAAGAGAAAAACTGTTTTTT. This translates into CASSLGQGREKLFF. V is TRBV5-1 and J is TRBJ1-4; D perhaps matches TRBD1 (5 bases). The CDR3 runs 14 residues. Looked up from germline, CDR1 is SGHRS and CDR2 is YFSETQ. The V gene lost 0 bases and the J gene lost 8 bases, with 11 bases spanning the gap.

This clone was seen a single time. The J gene is TRBJ1-2, the V gene TRBV19, with D perhaps matching TRBD1 (6 bases). The CDR3 is made up of 15 amino acids. Germline CDR1 and CDR2: LNHDA and SQIVND (reference sequence). Trimming removed 5 bases at V and 8 bases at J, with 21 bases between. In DNA form, the CDR3 reads TGTGCCAGTAGTTTACCCCTCCCCAGGGGTGAGGGCTACACCTTC. It translates to CASSLPLPRGEGYTF.

In the case of this clone: Other DNA variants within this sample encode the same CDR3. The chain couples TRBV19 to TRBJ1-2, with D possibly matching TRBD1 (6 bases). Germline V gene data show CDR1 as LNHDA and CDR2 as SQIVND (reference sequence). There are 13 residues in the CDR3. The V end lost 8 bases, the J end lost 4 bases, and 14 bases lay between the germline ends. CDR3 in amino acids: CASVGQGIYGYTF. DNA for the CDR3: TGTGCCAGTGTGGGACAAGGGATCTATGGCTACACCTTC.

This clone is large within its sample. The chain recombines TRBV9 with TRBJ1-4; the D gene is possibly TRBD1 (6 bases). This CDR3 spans 15 amino acids. CDR1 is SGDLS, CDR2 YYNGEE, per germline. V lost 4 bases and J lost 8, with 18 bases in between. CDR3 sequence reads: CASSPLGRGGEKLFF. The CDR3 nucleotides are TGTGCCAGCAGCCCCCTAGGGAGGGGGGGCGAAAAACTGTTTTTT.

This clone occurred a few times. The J gene is TRBJ2-1, the V gene TRBV11-3; a weak D match, TRBD2 (7 bases). Trimming cost V 5 bases and J 10 bases, with 18 bases left between them. Germline CDR1 SGHNT, CDR2 YENEEA. The length of the CDR3 is 14 residues. This CDR3 reads CASSPVGGPVEQFF. The DNA of the CDR3 is TGTGCCAGCAGCCCGGTGGGGGGGCCGGTGGAGCAGTTCTTC.

The rearrangement links TRBV2 to TRBJ1-2; D is ambiguous. The V and J ends lost 0 bases and 3 bases respectively, with 11 bases between them. The CDR3 is 15 residues long. CDR1 and CDR2 from the germline V gene are SNHLY and FYNNEI. DNA for the CDR3: TGTGCCAGCAGTGAAGCGCTGGGGATGGACTATGGCTACACCTTC. It is translated as CASSEALGMDYGYTF.

This chain joins TRBV19 and TRBJ2-6, with D possibly matching TRBD2 (5 bases). V was shortened by 2 bases and J by 2 bases, with 16 bases between the two germline ends. The CDR3 loop spans 18 amino acids. Germline lookup yields CDR1 LNHDA and CDR2 SQIVND (reference sequence). The CDR3 region has the DNA TGTGCCAGTAGTATACCGGGGAGAGTGACTGCTGGGGCCAACGTCCTGACTTTC. This codes for CASSIPGRVTAGANVLTF.

This clone appeared a few times. The V and J genes are TRBV19 and TRBJ1-1; 10 bases map to TRBD1. CDR1 is LNHDA, CDR2 SQIVND, per germline (reference sequence). This CDR3 region has 14 residues. V was pared by 6 bases and J by 9 bases, with 10 bases of the junction left unmatched. The CDR3 protein is CASSPWTGGEKAFF. The CDR3, as DNA: TGTGCCAGTAGCCCATGGACAGGGGGGGAGAAAGCTTTCTTT. The full variable domain, completed using reference TRBV19 and TRBJ1-1, is DGGITQSPKYLFRKEGQNVTLSCEQNLNHDAMYWYRQDPGQGLRLIYYSQIVNDFQKGDIAEGYSVSREKKESFPLTVTSAQKNPTAFYLCASSPWTGGEKAFFGQGTRLTVV.

V gene TRBV6-8 combines with J gene TRBJ2-3; the D is unclear. This CDR3 contains 16 residues. Germline-derived CDR1 and CDR2 are MNHGY and SAAAGT. Trimming stripped 8 bases from V and 0 bases from J, with 18 bases between. The CDR3 reads CASLTGADRSTDTQYF. The CDR3 region has the DNA TGTGCCAGCCTGACCGGTGCGGACCGTAGCACAGATACGCAGTATTTT.

The chain has TRBV19 and TRBJ2-1, with D maybe TRBD1 (6 bases). From germline, CDR1 is LNHDA and CDR2 SQIVND (reference sequence). V gave up 6 bases and J gave up 6 bases, with 15 bases separating them. The CDR3 is 14 amino acids. The CDR3 nucleotides are TGTGCCAGTAGGAACAGGGCTTCACGCAATGAGCAGTTCTTC. Translated: CASRNRASRNEQFF.

This clone was found a few times. This chain connects TRBV30 to TRBJ2-7; a possible D gene is TRBD2 (5 bases). The CDR3 totals 13 residues. Between the trimmed V and J ends, which lost 5 bases and 9 bases, there was a span of 20 bases. CDR1 is GTSNPN and CDR2 is SVGIG in the germline V gene (reference sequence). CDR3 nucleotide sequence: TGTGCCTGGGGTCGACCAGCTGCTAGCAGGCAGTACTTC. This codes for CAWGRPAASRQYF. Supplemented by reference TRBV30 and TRBJ2-7, the full variable domain reads SQTIHQWPATLVQPVGSPLSLECTVEGTSNPNLYWYRQAAGRGLQLLFYSVGIGQISSEVPQNLSASRPQDRQFILSSKKLLLSDSGFYLCAWGRPAASRQYFGPGTRLTVT.

The chain links TRBV25-1 to TRBJ1-6; the D gene is possibly TRBD1 (5 bases). This CDR3 contains 15 residues. Germline values: CDR1 MGHDK, CDR2 SYGVNS. Trimming cost V 3 bases and J 7 bases, with 13 bases left between them. CDR3 residues: CASSDPRAGNSPLHF. CDR3 bases: TGTGCCAGCAGTGACCCCAGGGCTGGAAATTCACCCCTCCACTTT.

This clone was seen repeatedly, ten times or more. V usage is TRBV7-7 and J usage is TRBJ2-5, with TRBD2 identical over 11 bases. The V segment lost 5 bases and the J segment 2 bases; nucleotides outside the gene matches: 10. There are 17 residues in the CDR3. CDR1 SSHAT and CDR2 FNYEAQ come from the germline V gene (reference sequence). The CDR3 coding sequence is TGTGCCAGCAGCACGTCTAGCGGGGGGCCGGTACAAGAGACCCAGTACTTC. Its protein is CASSTSSGGPVQETQYF.

V usage is TRBV29-1 and J usage is TRBJ1-1; TRBD1 agrees at 9 bases. Germline V CDR1 and CDR2: SQVTM, ANQGSEA. The CDR3 covers 12 residues. The J segment lost 6 bases and the V segment lost 7 bases, leaving 6 bases of the junction unmatched. The CDR3 coding sequence is TGCAGCGGAACAGGGGGCATGGCTGAAGCTTTCTTT. It encodes CSGTGGMAEAFF.

In this sample, this clone is medium-sized. This chain joins TRBV9 and TRBJ1-1, with 7 bases aligning to TRBD1. CDR1 is SGDLS, CDR2 YYNGEE, per germline. The CDR3 covers 15 residues. Germline trimming cut 0 bases from V and 1 base from J; bases unmatched to any gene: 3. CDR3 in amino acids: CASSVETGTNTEAFF. The CDR3 DNA reads as TGTGCCAGCAGCGTAGAGACAGGGACGAACACTGAAGCTTTCTTT.

Only a few counts were recorded for this clone. V gene TRBV19 combines with J gene TRBJ1-4; perhaps TRBD1 as D (5 bases). Trimming left V 5 bases short and J 12 bases short, with 10 bases between. The CDR3 contains 11 residues. Germline V CDR1 and CDR2: LNHDA, SQIVND (reference sequence). CDR3 residues: CASSLTGQLFF. CDR3 nucleotide sequence: TGTGCCAGTAGTTTAACGGGACAACTGTTTTTT. The full variable domain, completed using reference TRBV19 and TRBJ1-4, is DGGITQSPKYLFRKEGQNVTLSCEQNLNHDAMYWYRQDPGQGLRLIYYSQIVNDFQKGDIAEGYSVSREKKESFPLTVTSAQKNPTAFYLCASSLTGQLFFGSGTQLSVL.

This clone was observed at least ten times. V gene TRBV4-2 combines with J gene TRBJ1-6; D may be TRBD1 (5 bases). The CDR3 sequence is 21 residues long. V lost 1 base, J lost 0 bases, and 22 bases lay in between. Germline CDR1 LGHNA, CDR2 YNFKEQ. CDR3 sequence (DNA): TGTGCCAGCAGCCAAGTGTTTTATTCGGCAGGGCAGGACTCCTATAATTCACCCCTCCACTTT. Protein sequence: CASSQVFYSAGQDSYNSPLHF.